One and the same sample provided the 18 T cell receptor beta chains below, sequenced in a study of T cells in narcolepsy. Data came from immunoSEQ multiplex PCR; TCRdb stores just in-frame clones and leaves some out. This table holds about 18,000 clones, 80% to 90% found once. Sequencing input: memory (CD45RA-) CD4+ T cells from blood. The receptors originated from a human donor in good health.

Here the CDR3 reads CASSPPFTAGQYF. The CDR3 region has the DNA TGTGCCAGCAGCCCTCCCTTCACAGCCGGGCAGTACTTC. The chain links TRBV13 to TRBJ2-7; D unresolved. Trimming left V 5 bases short and J 9 bases short, with 17 bases between. The CDR3 loop spans 13 amino acids. CDR1 is PRHDT and CDR2 is FYEKMQ in the germline V gene (reference sequence).

J is TRBJ1-2 and V is TRBV5-4; the D gene is possibly TRBD1 (6 bases). CDR1 is SGHNT and CDR2 is YYREEE in the germline V gene (reference sequence). The V and J ends lost 2 bases and 7 bases respectively, with 12 bases between them. The CDR3 is made up of 13 amino acids. The CDR3 region is CASSFRGGGGYTF. The CDR3 coding sequence is TGTGCCAGCAGCTTTAGGGGGGGAGGTGGCTACACCTTC.

Only one count was recorded for this clone. The rearrangement uses TRBV2 and TRBJ1-5; D not certain. The CDR3 length is 13 residues. The germline V gene encodes CDR1 SNHLY and CDR2 FYNNEI. Trimming shortened V by 8 bases and J by 1 base, and 9 bases separated the two germline ends. The CDR3 here is CASSKESNQPQHF. The DNA of the CDR3 is TGTGCCAGCTCTAAGGAGAGCAATCAGCCCCAGCATTTT.

The V gene is TRBV5-6, the J gene TRBJ2-5; TRBD1 aligns across 7 bases. J gave up 2 bases and V 1 base, and 8 bases lay outside the gene matches. CDR3 size: 16 residues. Germline V gene lookup returns CDR1 SGHDT and CDR2 YYEEEE. The CDR3 reads CASSLLTGRGQETQYF. The CDR3, as DNA: TGTGCCAGCAGCTTGTTGACAGGGCGAGGTCAAGAGACCCAGTACTTC.

The rearrangement links TRBV4-1 to TRBJ1-2, with no clear D. V was trimmed by 3 bases and J by 4 bases, leaving 15 bases between them. The germline V gene encodes CDR1 MGHRA and CDR2 YSYEKL. This CDR3 region has 15 residues. The CDR3 nucleotides are TGCGCCAGCAGCCACCCTTGGAGATTAGGCTATGGCTACACCTTC. Translating it yields CASSHPWRLGYGYTF.

This chain connects TRBV30 to TRBJ2-2; D possibly uses TRBD1 or TRBD2 (6 bases each). This CDR3 is 17 amino acids long. The V gene's germline CDR1 is GTSNPN and CDR2 SVGIG (reference sequence). V lost 3 bases and J 1 base, leaving 18 bases between the germline ends. CDR3 sequence (DNA): TGTGCCTGGAGATCCGGTCGGGGGCGGAGGAACACCGGGGAGCTGTTTTTT. This sequence encodes CAWRSGRGRRNTGELFF.

The chain recombines TRBV5-1 with TRBJ2-7; D not certain. The germline gives CDR1 SGHRS, CDR2 YFSETQ. The V end lost 3 bases, the J end lost 4 bases, and 8 bases lay between the germline ends. CDR3 length equals 12 residues. The CDR3 DNA follows: TGCGCCAGCAGCTCCACCTATTACGAGCAGTACTTC. Translating gives CASSSTYYEQYF.

The rearrangement links TRBV6-1 to TRBJ1-1; maybe TRBD1 (5 bases). This CDR3 contains 17 residues. Per the germline V gene, CDR1 is MNHNS and CDR2 is SASEGT. V was trimmed by 0 bases and J by 3 bases, leaving 17 bases between them. This chain's CDR3 is CASSEAGRGRWDTEAFF. Here the CDR3 DNA reads TGTGCCAGCAGTGAAGCGGGGAGGGGCAGATGGGACACTGAAGCTTTCTTT.

The genes are TRBV30 and TRBJ1-3, with D unclear. Germline CDR1 is GTSNPN and CDR2 is SVGIG (reference sequence). Trimming left V 4 bases short and J 1 base short, with 14 bases between. The CDR3 length is 15 residues. The CDR3 region is CAWKTGLISGNTIYF. CDR3 DNA sequence: TGTGCCTGGAAGACGGGCTTGATTTCTGGAAACACCATATATTTT.

The sample holds a few counts of this clone. J is TRBJ2-6 and V is TRBV11-3, with 8 bases fitting TRBD2. J lost 4 bases, V lost 10 bases, and 6 bases had no gene match. The CDR3 loop spans 14 amino acids. CDR1 is SGHNT and CDR2 is YENEEA in the germline V gene. The CDR3 DNA reads as TGTGCCATCGAGCGGGAGTTGGGGGCCAACGTCCTGACTTTC. Translating it yields CAIERELGANVLTF.

The V and J genes are TRBV7-8 and TRBJ2-1; D unclear. The germline V gene encodes CDR1 SGHVS and CDR2 FQNEAQ. The CDR3 is made up of 15 amino acids. V was cut by 4 bases and J by 4 bases, with 14 bases left in between. This chain's CDR3 is CASSSPPPAYNEQFF. In DNA, the CDR3 is TGTGCCAGCAGCTCTCCTCCCCCCGCGTACAATGAGCAGTTCTTC.

The chain couples TRBV10-3 to TRBJ2-1; a possible D gene is TRBD2 (5 bases). The V end lost 2 bases, the J end lost 5 bases, and 16 bases lay between the germline ends. In germline, CDR1 is ENHRY, CDR2 SYGVKD. This CDR3 comprises 16 residues. CDR3 residues: CAISEPLLTKDNEQFF. The CDR3 DNA sequence: TGTGCCATCAGTGAGCCCCTCTTGACTAAGGACAATGAGCAGTTCTTC.

This chain uses TRBV27 with TRBJ1-1; D is perhaps TRBD1 (5 bases). CDR3 size: 14 residues. The germline V gene has CDR1 MNHEY and CDR2 SMNVEV (reference sequence). V was trimmed by 3 bases and J by 1 base, leaving 9 bases between them. The DNA for the CDR3 is TGTGCCAGCAGTTTGAGGAGGGGGAACACTGAAGCTTTCTTT. It translates to CASSLRRGNTEAFF.

The chain has TRBV11-3 and TRBJ2-6; possibly TRBD1 or TRBD2 for D (5 bases each). Germline loops: CDR1 SGHNT, CDR2 YENEEA. V was trimmed by 5 bases and J by 1 base, leaving 18 bases between them. CDR3 length: 18 residues. In nucleotides, the CDR3 is TGTGCCAGCAGCAAGGGGACGGACCCACGGTCTGGGGCCAACGTCCTGACTTTC. This gives the protein CASSKGTDPRSGANVLTF.

V is TRBV9 and J is TRBJ1-2, with a tentative D call TRBD1 (6 bases). Germline V gives CDR1 SGDLS, CDR2 YYNGEE. Trimming took 2 bases from V and 3 from J, leaving 11 bases between them. The CDR3 extends over 14 amino acids. The CDR3 DNA is TGTGCCAGCAGCGTGGACGGACAGTACTATGGCTACACCTTC. Its protein product is CASSVDGQYYGYTF.

This sequence joins TRBV7-2 and TRBJ2-5; the D is unclear. The CDR3 extends over 18 amino acids. The V gene's germline CDR1 is SGHTA and CDR2 FQGNSA. V dropped 3 bases and J dropped 11 bases, with 31 bases sitting between them. The CDR3 region has the DNA TGTGCCAGCAGCTTCGCCAGCGTCCTAGATTCGCCCGGTTCGGAGCAGTACTTC. It is translated as CASSFASVLDSPGSEQYF. The variable domain in full, with the rest retrieved from reference TRBV7-2 and TRBJ2-5, is GAGVSQSPSNKVTEKGKDVELRCDPISGHTALYWYRQSLGQGLEFLIYFQGNSAPDKSGLPSDRFSAERTGGSVSTLTIQRTQQEDSAVYLCASSFASVLDSPGSEQYFGPGTRLLVL.

The chain joins TRBV5-8 to TRBJ2-1; TRBD1 matches at 7 bases. The CDR3 loop spans 16 amino acids. The V gene's germline CDR1 is SGHTS and CDR2 YDEGEE. The ends lost 3 bases at V and 0 bases at J; junction bases unmatched: 6. The CDR3: CASSYGTAISYNEQFF. In DNA form, the CDR3 reads TGTGCCAGCAGCTATGGGACAGCTATCTCCTACAATGAGCAGTTCTTC.

This chain uses TRBV19 with TRBJ2-3; the D gene is possibly TRBD2 (6 bases). This CDR3 has 15 amino acids. CDR1 LNHDA and CDR2 SQIVND come from the germline V gene (reference sequence). The V end lost 3 bases, the J end lost 3 bases, and 13 bases lay between the germline ends. CDR3 amino acids: CASSIGWAGTDTQYF. In DNA form, the CDR3 reads TGTGCCAGTAGTATCGGCTGGGCGGGAACAGATACGCAGTATTTT.